This T cell receptor (beta chain) is drawn from a study of T cell changes during pregnancy in multiple sclerosis (dated by TCRdb to about 2019). A note on the overall study: The study looked at changes in the T cell repertoire across pregnancy in women with multiple sclerosis.

Turning to this clone: The clone's antigen remains unknown. No base qualities exist here, and no much larger clone lies one base off it.

The CDR3 contains 16 residues, cysteine and phenylalanine counted. The entry retains the CDR3 DNA only, 48 bases that are in frame from base 1. Ends trimmed: V by 2 bases, J by 6 bases; bases unmatched to a gene: 9. CDR1 and CDR2, per the germline V gene, are SGHDN and FVKESK. Libraries were built with the immunoSEQ multiplex PCR assay. Drawn from immuneACCESS, this table holds only the in-frame rearrangements with V and J called that TCRdb kept. Clones are partly lost; checked studies trace under half to an unresolved V gene and leave the rest unexplained. Across this sample there are approximately 40,000 clones, with over 90% seen only once. The top ten clonotypes cover approximately 0.35% of the sample.

The input for sequencing was CD4+ T cells from peripheral blood mononuclear cells, taken after pregnancy. Recombination connected TRBV14 to TRBJ2-1, with 8 bases matching TRBD2. The clonotype originates from a female donor in good health, enrolled as a control in a pregnancy study. In nucleotides, the sequence is TGTGCCAGCAGCCAAACAATGATAGCGGGGCGCAATGAGCAGTTCTTC. Translated, it reads CASSQTMIAGRNEQFF. With the portions outside the CDR3 filled from the reference TRBV14 and TRBJ2-1 genes, the complete variable region becomes EAGVTQFPSHSVIEKGQTVTLRCDPISGHDNLYWYRRVMGKEIKFLLHFVKESKQDESGMPNNRFLAERTGGTYSTLKVQPAELEDSGVYFCASSQTMIAGRNEQFFGPGTRLTVL.